Here is one T cell receptor (beta chain) with its context. The junction had 8 bases not matched to a gene; V was cut back by 3 bases and J by 8 bases. The CDR3 consists of 16 residues. The germline CDR1 and CDR2 sequences are KGHSH and LQKENI. The sample comes from a study of blood T cell repertoires in COVID-19. Across the whole study: Sites across the United States, Italy and Spain contributed samples from acute and convalescent COVID-19.

The study drew participants aged 18 to 89 years from approximately 25 US areas. Categorization into cohorts depended on clinical history that participants reported. Symptom resolution, clearance, or two negative PCRs marked the recovered donors of Cohort 3. Clones were sequenced by immunoSEQ multiplex PCR, and TCRdb holds only the in-frame ones, with some missing. The top ten clones hold less than 2% of a sample with under 300,000 clones, just under 90% of them seen once. Material: PBMCs or T cells enriched from blood (not recorded which). The receptor was isolated from an older woman who had recovered from COVID-19. This chain links TRBV18 with TRBJ1-6; 9 bases align to TRBD1. This CDR3 reads CASSPQPGQGDSPLHF. DNA of the CDR3: TGTGCCAGCTCACCCCAGCCGGGACAGGGTGATTCACCCCTCCACTTT.